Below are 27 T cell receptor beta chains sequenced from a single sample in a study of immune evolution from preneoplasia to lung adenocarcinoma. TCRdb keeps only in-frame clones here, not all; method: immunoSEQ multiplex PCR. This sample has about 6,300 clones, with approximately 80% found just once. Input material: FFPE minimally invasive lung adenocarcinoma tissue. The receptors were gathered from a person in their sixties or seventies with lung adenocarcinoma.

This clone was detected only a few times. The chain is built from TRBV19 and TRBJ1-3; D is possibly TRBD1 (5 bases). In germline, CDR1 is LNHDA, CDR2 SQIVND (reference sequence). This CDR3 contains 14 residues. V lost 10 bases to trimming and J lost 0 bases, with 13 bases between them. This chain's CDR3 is CATRGHNSGNTIYF. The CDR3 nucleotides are TGTGCCACCAGAGGACACAACTCTGGAAACACCATATATTTT.

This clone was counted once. The CDR3 DNA is TGTGCCAGCAGTTGGGGACAGGGGATCTATGGCTACACCTTC. It is translated as CASSWGQGIYGYTF. The chain recombines TRBV6-5 with TRBJ1-2; 10 positions match TRBD1. Germline V gene lookup returns CDR1 MNHEY and CDR2 SVGAGI. The ends lost 4 bases at V and 4 bases at J; junction bases unmatched: 3. CDR3 length equals 14 residues.

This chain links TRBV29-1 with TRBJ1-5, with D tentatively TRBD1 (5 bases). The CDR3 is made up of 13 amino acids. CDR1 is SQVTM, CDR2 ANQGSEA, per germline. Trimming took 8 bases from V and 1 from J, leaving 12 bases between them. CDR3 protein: CSFTRGSNQPQHF. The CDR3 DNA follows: TGCAGCTTCACTCGGGGGAGCAATCAGCCCCAGCATTTT.

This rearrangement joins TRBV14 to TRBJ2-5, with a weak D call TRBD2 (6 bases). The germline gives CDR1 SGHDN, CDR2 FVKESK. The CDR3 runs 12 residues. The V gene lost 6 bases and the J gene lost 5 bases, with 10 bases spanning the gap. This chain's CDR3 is CASSRSGETQYF. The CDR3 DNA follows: TGTGCCAGCAGTAGGAGCGGGGAGACCCAGTACTTC.

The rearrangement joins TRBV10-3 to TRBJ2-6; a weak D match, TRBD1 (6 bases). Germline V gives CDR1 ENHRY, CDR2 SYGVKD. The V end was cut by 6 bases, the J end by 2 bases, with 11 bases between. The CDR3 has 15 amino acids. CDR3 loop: CAISAQGPGANVLTF. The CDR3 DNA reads TGTGCCATCAGCGCACAGGGTCCTGGGGCCAACGTCCTGACTTTC.

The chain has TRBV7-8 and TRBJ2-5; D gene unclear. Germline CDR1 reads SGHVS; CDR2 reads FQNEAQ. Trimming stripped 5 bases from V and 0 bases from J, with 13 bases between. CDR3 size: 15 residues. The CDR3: CASSPNALNQETQYF. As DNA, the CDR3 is TGTGCCAGCAGCCCCAACGCGCTAAACCAAGAGACCCAGTACTTC. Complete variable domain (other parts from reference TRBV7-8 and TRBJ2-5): GAGVSQSPRYKVAKRGQDVALRCDPISGHVSLFWYQQALGQGPEFLTYFQNEAQLDKSGLPSDRFFAERPEGSVSTLKIQRTQQEDSAVYLCASSPNALNQETQYFGPGTRLLVL.

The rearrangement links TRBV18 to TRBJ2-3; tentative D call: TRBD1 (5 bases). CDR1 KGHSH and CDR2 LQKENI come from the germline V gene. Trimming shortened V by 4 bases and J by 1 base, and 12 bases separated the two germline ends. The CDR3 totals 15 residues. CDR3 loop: CASSLGPARTDTQYF. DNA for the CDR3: TGTGCCAGCTCACTGGGGCCAGCGCGCACAGATACGCAGTATTTT.

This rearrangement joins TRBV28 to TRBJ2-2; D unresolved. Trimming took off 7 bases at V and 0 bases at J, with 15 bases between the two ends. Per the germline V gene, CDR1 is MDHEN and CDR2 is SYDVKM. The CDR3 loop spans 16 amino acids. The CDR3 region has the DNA TGTGCCAGCACCCCCAGCCAGTTCGCGAACACCGGGGAGCTGTTTTTT. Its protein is CASTPSQFANTGELFF. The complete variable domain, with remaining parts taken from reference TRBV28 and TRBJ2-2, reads DVKVTQSSRYLVKRTGEKVFLECVQDMDHENMFWYRQDPGLGLRLIYFSYDVKMKEKGDIPEGYSVSREKKERFSLILESASTNQTSMYLCASTPSQFANTGELFFGEGSRLTVL.

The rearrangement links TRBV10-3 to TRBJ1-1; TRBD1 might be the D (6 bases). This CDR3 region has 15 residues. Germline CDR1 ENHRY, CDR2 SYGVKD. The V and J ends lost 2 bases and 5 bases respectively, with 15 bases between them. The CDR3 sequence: CAISEPARGGTEAFF. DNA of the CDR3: TGTGCCATCAGTGAGCCGGCGAGGGGGGGGACTGAAGCTTTCTTT.

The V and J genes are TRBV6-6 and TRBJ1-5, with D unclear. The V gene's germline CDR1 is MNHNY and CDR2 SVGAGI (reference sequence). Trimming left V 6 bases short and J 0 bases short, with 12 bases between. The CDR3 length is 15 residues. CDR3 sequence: CASRWTGDSNQPQHF. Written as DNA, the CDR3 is TGTGCCAGCAGATGGACGGGAGATAGCAATCAGCCCCAGCATTTT.

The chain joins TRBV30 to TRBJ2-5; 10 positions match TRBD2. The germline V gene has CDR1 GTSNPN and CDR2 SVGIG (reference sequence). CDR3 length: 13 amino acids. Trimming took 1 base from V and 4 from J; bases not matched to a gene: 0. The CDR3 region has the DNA TGTGCCTGGAGTGGGACTAGCGGAGAGACCCAGTACTTC. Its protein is CAWSGTSGETQYF.

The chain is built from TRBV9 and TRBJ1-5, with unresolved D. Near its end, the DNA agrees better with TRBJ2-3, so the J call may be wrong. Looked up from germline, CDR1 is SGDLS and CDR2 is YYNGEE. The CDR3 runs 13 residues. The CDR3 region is CASSRNSNQPQYF. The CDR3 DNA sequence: TGTGCCAGCAGCCGAAATAGCAATCAGCCCCAGTATTTT.

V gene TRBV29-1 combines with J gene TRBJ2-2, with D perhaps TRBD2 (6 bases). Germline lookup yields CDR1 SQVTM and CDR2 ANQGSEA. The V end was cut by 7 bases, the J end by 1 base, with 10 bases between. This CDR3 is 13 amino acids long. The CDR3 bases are TGCAGCGCGGGAGACTTGAACACCGGGGAGCTGTTTTTT. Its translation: CSAGDLNTGELFF.

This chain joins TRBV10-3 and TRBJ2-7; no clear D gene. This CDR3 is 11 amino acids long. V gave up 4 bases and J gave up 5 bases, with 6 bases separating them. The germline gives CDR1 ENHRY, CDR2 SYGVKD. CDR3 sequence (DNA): TGTGCCATCAGTGTGCTAGACGAGCAGTACTTC. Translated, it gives CAISVLDEQYF.

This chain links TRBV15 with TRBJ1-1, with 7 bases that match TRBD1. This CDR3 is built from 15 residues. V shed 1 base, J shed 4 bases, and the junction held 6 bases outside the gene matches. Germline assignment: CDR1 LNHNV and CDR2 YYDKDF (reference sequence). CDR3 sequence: CATSRAGGMGTEAFF. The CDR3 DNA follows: TGTGCCACCAGCAGAGCAGGGGGTATGGGCACTGAAGCTTTCTTT.

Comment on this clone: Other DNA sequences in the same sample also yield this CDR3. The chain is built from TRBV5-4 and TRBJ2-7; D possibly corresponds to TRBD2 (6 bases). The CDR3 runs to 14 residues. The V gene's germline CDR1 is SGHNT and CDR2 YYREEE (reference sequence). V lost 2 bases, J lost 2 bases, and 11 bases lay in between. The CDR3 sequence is CASSFIGTPYEQYF. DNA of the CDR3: TGTGCCAGCAGCTTTATCGGGACTCCCTACGAGCAGTACTTC.

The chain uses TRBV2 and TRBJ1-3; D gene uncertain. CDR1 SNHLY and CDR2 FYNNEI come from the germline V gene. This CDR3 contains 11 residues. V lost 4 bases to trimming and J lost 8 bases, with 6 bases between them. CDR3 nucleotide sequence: TGTGCCAGCAGTGCGGTGTACACCATATATTTT. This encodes CASSAVYTIYF. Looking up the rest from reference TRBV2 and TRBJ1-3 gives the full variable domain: EPEVTQTPSHQVTQMGQEVILRCVPISNHLYFYWYRQILGQKVEFLVSFYNNEISEKSEIFDDQFSVERPDGSNFTLKIRSTKLEDSAMYFCASSAVYTIYFGEGSWLTVV.

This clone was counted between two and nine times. CDR3: CASSQGQTQYF. CDR3 DNA sequence: TGCGCCAGCAGCCAAGGTCAGACGCAGTATTTT. The V call is TRBV4-1, the J call TRBJ2-3; no clear D. The CDR3 has 11 residues. V shed 1 base and J shed 9 bases, with 5 bases lying between them. Per germline, CDR1 MGHRA and CDR2 YSYEKL.

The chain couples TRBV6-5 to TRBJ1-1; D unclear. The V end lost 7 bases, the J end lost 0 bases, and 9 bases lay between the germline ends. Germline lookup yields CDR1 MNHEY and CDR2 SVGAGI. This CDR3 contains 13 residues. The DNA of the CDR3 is TGTGCCAGCACGGTCGACATGAACACTGAAGCTTTCTTT. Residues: CASTVDMNTEAFF.

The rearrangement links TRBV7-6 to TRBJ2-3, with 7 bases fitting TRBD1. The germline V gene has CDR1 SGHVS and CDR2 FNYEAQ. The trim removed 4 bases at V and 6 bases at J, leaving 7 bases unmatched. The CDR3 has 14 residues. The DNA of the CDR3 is TGTGCCAGCAGCTCGGGGACAGAAGGGGATACGCAGTATTTT. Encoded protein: CASSSGTEGDTQYF. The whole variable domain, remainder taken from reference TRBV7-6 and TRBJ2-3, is GAGVSQSPRYKVTKRGQDVALRCDPISGHVSLYWYRQALGQGPEFLTYFNYEAQQDKSGLPNDRFSAERPEGSISTLTIQRTEQRDSAMYRCASSSGTEGDTQYFGPGTRLTVL.

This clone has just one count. The CDR3 DNA sequence: TGTGCCAGCAGAGCTAACTATGGCTACACCTTC. Protein: CASRANYGYTF. The rearrangement uses TRBV6-5 and TRBJ1-2; no firm D call. The CDR3 runs to 11 residues. V lost 6 bases and J 0 bases, leaving 2 bases between the germline ends. Germline V gene sequence: CDR1 MNHEY, CDR2 SVGAGI.

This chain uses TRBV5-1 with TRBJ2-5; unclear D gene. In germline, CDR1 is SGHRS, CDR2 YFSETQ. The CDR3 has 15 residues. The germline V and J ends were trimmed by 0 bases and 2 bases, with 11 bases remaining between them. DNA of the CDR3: TGCGCCAGCAGCTTGGTTTCGGCGTTTCAAGAGACCCAGTACTTC. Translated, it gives CASSLVSAFQETQYF. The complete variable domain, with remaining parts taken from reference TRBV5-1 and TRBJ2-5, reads KAGVTQTPRYLIKTRGQQVTLSCSPISGHRSVSWYQQTPGQGLQFLFEYFSETQRNKGNFPGRFSGRQFSNSRSEMNVSTLELGDSALYLCASSLVSAFQETQYFGPGTRLLVL.

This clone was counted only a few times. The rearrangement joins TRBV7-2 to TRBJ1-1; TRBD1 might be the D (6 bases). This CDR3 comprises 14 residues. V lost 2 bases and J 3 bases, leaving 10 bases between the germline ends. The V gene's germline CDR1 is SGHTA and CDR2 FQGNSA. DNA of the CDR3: TGTGCCAGCAGCTTACAGGGGAGCGACACTGAAGCTTTCTTT. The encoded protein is CASSLQGSDTEAFF. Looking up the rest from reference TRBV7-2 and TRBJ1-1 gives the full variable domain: GAGVSQSPSNKVTEKGKDVELRCDPISGHTALYWYRQSLGQGLEFLIYFQGNSAPDKSGLPSDRFSAERTGGSVSTLTIQRTQQEDSAVYLCASSLQGSDTEAFFGQGTRLTVV.

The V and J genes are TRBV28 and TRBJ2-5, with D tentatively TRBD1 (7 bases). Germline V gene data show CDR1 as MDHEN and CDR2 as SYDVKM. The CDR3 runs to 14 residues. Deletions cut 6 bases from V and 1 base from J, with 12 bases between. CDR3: CASSPGDSQETQYF. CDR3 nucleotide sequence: TGTGCCAGCAGCCCGGGGGACAGCCAAGAGACCCAGTACTTC.

CDR3 coding DNA: TGTGCCAGCTTGATAGCGCGAGAGACCCAGTACTTC. Amino acids: CASLIARETQYF. This chain connects TRBV6-5 to TRBJ2-5, with D possibly being TRBD2 (5 bases). Germline V lookup: CDR1 MNHEY, CDR2 SVGAGI. Deletions cut 8 bases from V and 4 bases from J, with 11 bases between. The CDR3 spans 12 residues.

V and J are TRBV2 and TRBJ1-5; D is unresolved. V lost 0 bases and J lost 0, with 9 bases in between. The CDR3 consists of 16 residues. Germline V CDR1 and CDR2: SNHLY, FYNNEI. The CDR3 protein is CASSEASGSSNQPQHF. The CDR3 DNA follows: TGTGCCAGCAGTGAAGCGTCGGGGAGTAGCAATCAGCCCCAGCATTTT.

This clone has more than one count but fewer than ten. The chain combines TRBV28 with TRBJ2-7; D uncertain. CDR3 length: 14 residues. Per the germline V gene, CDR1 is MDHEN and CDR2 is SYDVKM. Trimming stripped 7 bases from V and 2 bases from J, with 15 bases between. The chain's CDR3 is CASTSTDGAYEQYF. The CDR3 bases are TGTGCCAGCACCTCAACTGACGGTGCCTACGAGCAGTACTTC.